This T cell receptor (beta chain) was identified during a study of OX40 agonist ivuxolimab in advanced cancers. Looking at the study overall: Every 2 weeks, ivuxolimab was infused into the patients intravenously at between 0.01 and 10 mg/kg. Participants could have had prior anti-PD-1, anti-PD-L1 or anti-CTLA-4 therapy, and 40% had some. Patients were roughly 81% male with ages roughly 23 to 85, mean approximately 62.

Clones were sequenced by immunoSEQ multiplex PCR, and TCRdb holds only the in-frame ones, with some missing. Of about 77,000 clones listed, around 94% are singletons. Overall study findings and caveats: Also present in some nonresponders was a low level of normalized T-cell clonal expansion.

Of note for this clone: Its antigen is as yet unknown.

The starting material was CD4+ or CD8+ T cells sorted from blood, obtained in a trial of the OX40 agonist ivuxolimab. The receptor was isolated from an adult with an advanced solid tumor such as melanoma, head and neck, liver or kidney cancer.

CDR3 in DNA: TGTGCCAGTATCAATGGCGGCAGGGACTCACCTGGCAATGAGCAGTTCTTC. It yields the protein CASINGGRDSPGNEQFF. V is TRBV19 and J is TRBJ2-1; perhaps TRBD2 as D (6 bases). The CDR3 is made up of 17 amino acids. Trimming took 7 bases from V and 6 from J, leaving 25 bases between them. Germline CDR1 is LNHDA and CDR2 is SQIVND (reference sequence).